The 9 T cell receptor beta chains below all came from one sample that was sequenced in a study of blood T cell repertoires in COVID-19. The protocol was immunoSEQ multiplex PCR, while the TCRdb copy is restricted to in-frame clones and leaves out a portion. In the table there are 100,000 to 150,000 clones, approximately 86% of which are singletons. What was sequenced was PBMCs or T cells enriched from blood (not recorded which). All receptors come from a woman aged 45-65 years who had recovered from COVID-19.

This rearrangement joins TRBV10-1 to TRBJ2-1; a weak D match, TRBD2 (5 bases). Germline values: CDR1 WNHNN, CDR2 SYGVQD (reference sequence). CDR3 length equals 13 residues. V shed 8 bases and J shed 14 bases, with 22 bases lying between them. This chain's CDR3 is CASQEIAHTMKFF. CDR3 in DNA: TGCGCCAGCCAAGAGATAGCGCACACAATGAAGTTCTTC.

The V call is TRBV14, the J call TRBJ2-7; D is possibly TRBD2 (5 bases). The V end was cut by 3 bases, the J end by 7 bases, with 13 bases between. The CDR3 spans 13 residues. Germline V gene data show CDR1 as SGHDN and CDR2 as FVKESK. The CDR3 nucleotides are TGTGCCAGCAGCCATACGAGGACTCGGGAGCAGTACTTC. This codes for CASSHTRTREQYF.

CDR3 loop: CASSYDRGEQYF. CDR3 DNA sequence: TGTGCCAGCAGCTACGACAGGGGTGAGCAGTACTTC. V is TRBV11-3 and J is TRBJ2-7; 8 nucleotides align to TRBD1. With 4 bases clipped from V and 7 bases from J, the junction kept 3 bases outside the gene matches. CDR1 SGHNT and CDR2 YENEEA come from the germline V gene. The CDR3 consists of 12 residues.

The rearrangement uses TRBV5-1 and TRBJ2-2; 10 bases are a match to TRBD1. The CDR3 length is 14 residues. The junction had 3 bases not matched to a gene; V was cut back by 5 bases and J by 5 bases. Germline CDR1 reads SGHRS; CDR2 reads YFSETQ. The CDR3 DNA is TGCGCCAGCAGGGGGACAGGGGAGACCGGGGAGCTGTTTTTT. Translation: CASRGTGETGELFF.

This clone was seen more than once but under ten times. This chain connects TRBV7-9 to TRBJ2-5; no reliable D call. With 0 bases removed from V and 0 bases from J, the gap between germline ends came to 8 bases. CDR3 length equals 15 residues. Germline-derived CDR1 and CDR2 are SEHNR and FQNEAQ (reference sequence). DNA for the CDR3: TGTGCCAGCAGCTTAGCGCTCGGGTACCAAGAGACCCAGTACTTC. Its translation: CASSLALGYQETQYF.

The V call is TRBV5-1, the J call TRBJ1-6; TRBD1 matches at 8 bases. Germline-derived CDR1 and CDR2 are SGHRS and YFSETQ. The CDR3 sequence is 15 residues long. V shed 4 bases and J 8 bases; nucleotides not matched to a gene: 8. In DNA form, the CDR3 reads TGCGCCAGCAGCCCCGGGACAGGTTGGGATTCACCCCTCCACTTT. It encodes CASSPGTGWDSPLHF.

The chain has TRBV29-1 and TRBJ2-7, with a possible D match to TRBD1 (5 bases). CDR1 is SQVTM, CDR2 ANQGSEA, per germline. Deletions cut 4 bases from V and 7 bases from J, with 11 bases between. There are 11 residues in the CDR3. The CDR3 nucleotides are TGCAGCGTTGGGGGCGTTGGGGAGCAGTACTTC. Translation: CSVGGVGEQYF.

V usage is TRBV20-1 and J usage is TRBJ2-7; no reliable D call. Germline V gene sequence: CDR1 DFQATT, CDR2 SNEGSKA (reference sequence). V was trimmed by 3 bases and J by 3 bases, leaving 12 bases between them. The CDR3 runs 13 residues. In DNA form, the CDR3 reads TGCAGTGCTAGTTTCCCCCCTAGCTACGAGCAGTACTTC. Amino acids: CSASFPPSYEQYF.

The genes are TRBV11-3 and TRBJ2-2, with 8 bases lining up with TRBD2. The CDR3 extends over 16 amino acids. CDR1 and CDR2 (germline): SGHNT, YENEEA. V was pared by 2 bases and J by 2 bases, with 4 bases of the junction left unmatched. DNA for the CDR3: TGTGCCAGCAGCTTACGCGGGGGGATAAACACCGGGGAGCTGTTTTTT. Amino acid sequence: CASSLRGGINTGELFF.